These 27 T cell receptor beta chains originate from one sample sequenced in a study of blood T cell repertoires in COVID-19. Clones were read by immunoSEQ multiplex PCR, and TCRdb kept only the in-frame ones, dropping some. The sample contains some 65,000 clones, more than 75% of which appear only once. The specimen sequenced was peripheral blood. These receptors were collected from a man aged 60 to 69 with acute or convalescent COVID-19.

V and J are TRBV9 and TRBJ1-5; no clear D gene. Germline V gene sequence: CDR1 SGDLS, CDR2 YYNGEE. The V and J ends lost 4 bases and 5 bases respectively, with 13 bases between them. The CDR3 sequence is 14 residues long. The CDR3 DNA reads as TGTGCCAGCAGCCCAGGATCGCCCGATCAGCCCCAGCATTTT. Its protein is CASSPGSPDQPQHF.

The rearrangement joins TRBV7-9 to TRBJ2-6, with 7 bases lining up with TRBD2. The CDR3 spans 16 residues. CDR1 is SEHNR and CDR2 is FQNEAQ in the germline V gene (reference sequence). J gave up 4 bases and V 4 bases, and 7 bases lay outside the gene matches. CDR3: CASSYGGTYGANVLTF. The CDR3 nucleotides read TGTGCCAGCAGCTACGGGGGGACGTACGGGGCCAACGTCCTGACTTTC.

V usage is TRBV4-1 and J usage is TRBJ1-4; D is possibly TRBD1 (6 bases). V dropped 0 bases and J dropped 8 bases, with 22 bases sitting between them. Germline V gene sequence: CDR1 MGHRA, CDR2 YSYEKL. CDR3 length equals 18 residues. The CDR3 DNA reads TGCGCCAGCAGCCAAGAAAGAGCGGGGGGGGCGCGAGGAGAAAAACTGTTTTTT. Translated, it gives CASSQERAGGARGEKLFF.

The V and J genes are TRBV27 and TRBJ1-2, with D possibly TRBD1 on 5 matching bases. The CDR3 is 13 amino acids. The V gene lost 4 bases and the J gene lost 4 bases, with 10 bases spanning the gap. CDR1 MNHEY and CDR2 SMNVEV come from the germline V gene (reference sequence). The CDR3 reads CASSSDRFYGYTF. CDR3 nucleotides: TGTGCCAGCAGTTCTGACAGATTCTATGGCTACACCTTC.

This clone was picked up one time. The genes are TRBV10-3 and TRBJ1-3; D is undetermined. The germline CDR1 and CDR2 sequences are ENHRY and SYGVKD. V gave up 3 bases and J gave up 1 base, with 16 bases separating them. This CDR3 comprises 17 residues. The CDR3 sequence: CAISDSLATFSGNTIYF. As DNA, the CDR3 is TGTGCCATCAGTGACTCCCTAGCGACTTTTTCTGGAAACACCATATATTTT.

The chain carries TRBV12-3 or TRBV12-4 and TRBJ1-2; possibly TRBD1 for D (6 bases). The CDR3 has 13 residues. V dropped 2 bases and J dropped 8 bases, with 12 bases sitting between them. CDR3 sequence (DNA): TGTGCCAGCAGTTTAATGGGGGCCGAAGGCTACACCTTC. Its protein is CASSLMGAEGYTF.

This chain connects TRBV18 to TRBJ1-1; 7 bases align to TRBD1. Germline CDR1 and CDR2: KGHSH and LQKENI. The CDR3 is made up of 13 amino acids. Losses at the gene ends were 4 bases for V and 3 bases for J; bases not matched to a gene: 2. For the CDR3, the DNA is TGTGCCAGCTCACGAGACAGGGACACTGAAGCTTTCTTT. Encoded protein: CASSRDRDTEAFF.

This CDR3 is CASSFRRLQNAPYNEQFF. The CDR3 nucleotides are TGTGCCAGCAGCTTTAGGAGGCTTCAGAACGCGCCCTACAATGAGCAGTTCTTC. The chain couples TRBV7-2 to TRBJ2-1; D possibly corresponds to TRBD2 (5 bases). V lost 3 bases to trimming and J lost 2 bases, with 20 bases between them. Per germline, CDR1 SGHTA and CDR2 FQGNSA. The CDR3 contains 18 residues.

This chain uses TRBV29-1 with TRBJ2-7; 8 bases match TRBD1. This CDR3 contains 13 residues. J lost 6 bases, V lost 8 bases, and 12 bases had no gene match. Looked up from germline, CDR1 is SQVTM and CDR2 is ANQGSEA. Here the CDR3 DNA reads TGCAGCACTAAACAGGACAGGGTTAGCGAGCAGTACTTC. As protein: CSTKQDRVSEQYF.

V usage is TRBV27 and J usage is TRBJ1-1, with 11 bases matching TRBD1. Germline V lookup: CDR1 MNHEY, CDR2 SMNVEV (reference sequence). This CDR3 has 16 residues. Trimming removed 5 bases from V and 6 bases from J; junction bases left unmatched: 11. The CDR3 region has the DNA TGTGCCAGCAGTCCCTGGACAGGGGGCTTCTCAGCTGAAGCTTTCTTT. Translation gives CASSPWTGGFSAEAFF.

This chain connects TRBV5-1 to TRBJ1-1, with 7 bases matching TRBD1. V shed 0 bases and J 11 bases; nucleotides not matched to a gene: 1. CDR1 SGHRS and CDR2 YFSETQ come from the germline V gene. The CDR3 sequence is 11 residues long. CDR3 loop: CASSLGQGAFF. The CDR3, as DNA: TGCGCCAGCAGCTTGGGACAGGGTGCTTTCTTT.

The chain joins TRBV5-4 to TRBJ1-2; D unresolved. V was cut by 0 bases and J by 4 bases, with 16 bases left in between. CDR3 length: 16 amino acids. CDR1 and CDR2 (germline): SGHNT, YYREEE (reference sequence). This CDR3 is CASSLGSLTDFYGYTF. CDR3 DNA: TGTGCCAGCAGCTTGGGGAGTCTAACCGATTTCTATGGCTACACCTTC.

The rearrangement links TRBV29-1 to TRBJ1-3; D call uncertain. The CDR3 is made up of 13 amino acids. V shed 3 bases and J shed 0 bases, with 6 bases lying between them. CDR1 and CDR2 from the germline V gene are SQVTM and ANQGSEA. The CDR3 region is CSVEDFSGNTIYF. CDR3 bases: TGCAGCGTTGAGGACTTCTCTGGAAACACCATATATTTT. The variable domain in full, with the rest retrieved from reference TRBV29-1 and TRBJ1-3, is SAVISQKPSRDICQRGTSLTIQCQVDSQVTMMFWYRQQPGQSLTLIATANQGSEATYESGFVIDKFPISRPNLTFSTLTVSNMSPEDSSIYLCSVEDFSGNTIYFGEGSWLTVV.

The genes are TRBV3-1 (or the pseudogene TRBV3-2) and TRBJ1-1, with D unresolved. This CDR3 comprises 15 residues. Germline V lookup: CDR1 LGHDT, CDR2 YNNKEL (reference sequence). The germline V and J ends were trimmed by 7 bases and 4 bases, with 19 bases remaining between them. The CDR3 DNA follows: TGTGCCAGCAACTATTTGCTGGAGGGTCGCACTGAAGCTTTCTTT. Translating it yields CASNYLLEGRTEAFF.

V usage is TRBV27 and J usage is TRBJ1-1; tentatively, D is TRBD1 (5 bases). The V end was cut by 6 bases, the J end by 1 base, with 9 bases between. The CDR3 is 13 amino acids. From germline, CDR1 is MNHEY and CDR2 SMNVEV (reference sequence). CDR3 protein: CASSRTQNTEAFF. The CDR3 DNA reads TGTGCCAGCAGCCGGACACAGAACACTGAAGCTTTCTTT.

The rearrangement uses TRBV29-1 and TRBJ2-5, with 7 bases lining up with TRBD1. Unmatched junction bases numbered 4, after V lost 4 bases and J lost 5 bases. CDR1 is SQVTM, CDR2 ANQGSEA, per germline. The CDR3 is 12 amino acids. CDR3 DNA sequence: TGCAGCGTTGGACAGGGATGGGAGACCCAGTACTTC. Its translation is CSVGQGWETQYF.

The chain joins TRBV6-5 to TRBJ2-2; the D gene is possibly TRBD1 (6 bases). CDR1 and CDR2 (germline): MNHEY, SVGAGI. Trimming took off 10 bases at V and 4 bases at J, with 16 bases between the two ends. The CDR3 runs to 14 residues. In nucleotides, the CDR3 is TGTGCCATTACGGAAGGGGGATTCACCGGGGAGCTGTTTTTT. Translation: CAITEGGFTGELFF.

V gene TRBV12-3 or TRBV12-4 combines with J gene TRBJ1-4; unclear D gene. With 1 base removed from V and 5 bases from J, the gap between germline ends came to 2 bases. The CDR3 consists of 12 residues. CDR3 DNA: TGTGCCAGCAGTTTAGTAAATGAAAAACTGTTTTTT. It encodes CASSLVNEKLFF.

V gene TRBV2 combines with J gene TRBJ1-2; weak D call: TRBD1 (6 bases). Germline V gene sequence: CDR1 SNHLY, CDR2 FYNNEI. V was shortened by 1 base and J by 4 bases, with 7 bases between the two germline ends. The CDR3 runs to 13 residues. In DNA form, the CDR3 reads TGTGCCAGCAGTGAAGGACAGGTCTATGGCTACACCTTC. Its translation: CASSEGQVYGYTF.

The V call is TRBV6-6, the J call TRBJ2-1, with 11 nucleotides matching TRBD2. The germline gives CDR1 MNHNY, CDR2 SVGAGI (reference sequence). With 4 bases clipped from V and 5 bases from J, the junction kept 7 bases outside the gene matches. The CDR3 contains 16 residues. The CDR3 loop is CASSLAGGRLNNEQFF. In DNA, the CDR3 is TGTGCCAGCAGTTTAGCGGGGGGGCGTTTGAACAATGAGCAGTTCTTC.

The chain is built from TRBV4-1 and TRBJ1-6; the match to TRBD1 covers 9 bases. CDR1 and CDR2 from the germline V gene are MGHRA and YSYEKL. The trim removed 5 bases at V and 8 bases at J, leaving 7 bases unmatched. The CDR3 has 15 residues. This CDR3 is CASSDTGTGYSPLHF. CDR3 nucleotide sequence: TGCGCCAGCAGCGATACCGGGACAGGGTATTCACCCCTCCACTTT.

The V and J genes are TRBV7-3 and TRBJ1-2; D remains ambiguous. CDR1 SGHTA and CDR2 FQGTGA come from the germline V gene. This CDR3 is 13 amino acids long. Trimming removed 5 bases from V and 8 bases from J, with 15 bases in between. Here the CDR3 reads CASSPGLTGGYTF. The CDR3 DNA reads as TGTGCCAGCAGCCCAGGACTCACGGGGGGCTACACCTTC.

The CDR3 reads CASSPDRGTGELFF. CDR3 DNA: TGCGCCAGCAGCCCGGACAGGGGCACCGGGGAGCTGTTTTTT. This chain links TRBV5-1 with TRBJ2-2; 9 nucleotides align to TRBD1. The ends lost 4 bases at V and 4 bases at J; junction bases unmatched: 2. Germline V lookup: CDR1 SGHRS, CDR2 YFSETQ. CDR3 length equals 14 residues.

The V call is TRBV21-1, the J call TRBJ1-1; the DNA was not compared with TRBD1, the D call given in the table. TRBV21-1 is a pseudogene segment. The CDR3 consists of 14 residues. In DNA, the CDR3 is TGTGCCAGCAGCGAGGGACAGCCGAACACTGAAGCTTTCTTT. The encoded protein is CASSEGQPNTEAFF.

This clone was seen a handful of times. V and J are TRBV13 and TRBJ1-2, with 7 bases matching TRBD1. The CDR3 runs 17 residues. V lost 2 bases, J lost 4 bases, and 13 bases stayed unmatched. CDR1 and CDR2 from the germline V gene are PRHDT and FYEKMQ (reference sequence). CDR3: CASSLRGRQGFSYGYTF. The CDR3 coding sequence is TGTGCCAGCAGCTTACGGGGTCGACAGGGATTCTCCTATGGCTACACCTTC.

This clone was seen once. The chain is built from TRBV29-1 and TRBJ2-2; possible D gene TRBD1, 5 bases. Trimming stripped 5 bases from V and 1 base from J, with 17 bases between. The CDR3 loop spans 16 amino acids. Per the germline V gene, CDR1 is SQVTM and CDR2 is ANQGSEA. The CDR3 sequence is CSVPKQNRRNTGELFF. The CDR3 nucleotides are TGCAGCGTTCCGAAACAAAACAGGAGGAACACCGGGGAGCTGTTTTTT.

The DNA of the CDR3 is TGTGCCAGCAGCCCCTCTACGGTCGCTGGTTCTAATGAAAAACTGTTTTTT. It specifies CASSPSTVAGSNEKLFF. J is TRBJ1-4 and V is TRBV9; D is unresolved. CDR1 is SGDLS and CDR2 is YYNGEE in the germline V gene. The CDR3 runs 17 residues. Trimming stripped 4 bases from V and 3 bases from J, with 19 bases between.